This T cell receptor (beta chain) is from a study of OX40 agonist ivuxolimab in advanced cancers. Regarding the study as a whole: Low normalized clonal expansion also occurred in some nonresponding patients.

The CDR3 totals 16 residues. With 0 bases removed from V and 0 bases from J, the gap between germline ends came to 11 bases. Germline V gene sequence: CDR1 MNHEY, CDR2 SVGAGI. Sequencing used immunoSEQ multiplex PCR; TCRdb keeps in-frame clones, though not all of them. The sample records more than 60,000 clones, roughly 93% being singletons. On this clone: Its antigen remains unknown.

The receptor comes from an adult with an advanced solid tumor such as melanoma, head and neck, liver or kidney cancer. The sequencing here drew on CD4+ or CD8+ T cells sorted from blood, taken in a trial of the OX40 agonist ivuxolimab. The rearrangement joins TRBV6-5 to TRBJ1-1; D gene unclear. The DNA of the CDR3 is TGTGCCAGCAGTTACTCGATATTTTCGGTGAACACTGAAGCTTTCTTT. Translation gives CASSYSIFSVNTEAFF.